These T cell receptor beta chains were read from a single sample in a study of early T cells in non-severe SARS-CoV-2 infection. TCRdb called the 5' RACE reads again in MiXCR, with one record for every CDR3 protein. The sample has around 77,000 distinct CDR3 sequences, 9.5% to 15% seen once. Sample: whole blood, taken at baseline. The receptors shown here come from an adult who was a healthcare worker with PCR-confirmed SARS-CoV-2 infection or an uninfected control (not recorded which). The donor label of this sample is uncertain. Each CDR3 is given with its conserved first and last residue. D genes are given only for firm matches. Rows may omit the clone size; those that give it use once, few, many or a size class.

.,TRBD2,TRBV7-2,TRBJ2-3,TGTGCCAGCAGCGACGGGACTAGCGGGGGGGCGATAGATACGCAGTATTTT,CASSDGTSGGAIDTQYF
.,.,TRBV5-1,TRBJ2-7,TGCGCCAGCACTTCTCCCTCCGCGGGCGTCTCCGAGCAGTACTTC,CASTSPSAGVSEQYF
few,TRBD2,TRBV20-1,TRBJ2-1,TGCAGTGCCCCCCTAGCGGTATACAATGAGCAGTTCTTC,CSAPLAVYNEQFF
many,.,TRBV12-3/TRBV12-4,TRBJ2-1,TGTGCCATCACAGGGTCGAATGAGCAGTTCTTC,CAITGSNEQFF
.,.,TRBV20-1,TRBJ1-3,TGCAGTGCTCCCCACACAGGTTACTCTGGAAACACCACATATTTT,CSAPHTGYSGNTTYF
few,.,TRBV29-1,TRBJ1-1,TGCAGCGCCGGAGAGAGATTGTGGTTT,CSAGERLWF
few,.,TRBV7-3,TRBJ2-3,TGTGCCAGCAGCTTAAAGGGGCGGGGCACAGATACGCAGTATTTT,CASSLKGRGTDTQYF
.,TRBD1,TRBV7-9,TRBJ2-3,TGTGCCAGCAGACACTCTGACAGGGGGAGGACAGATACGCAGTATTTT,CASRHSDRGRTDTQYF
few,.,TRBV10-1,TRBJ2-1,TGCGCCAGCAGTGAGTCGGAAGGCAATGAGCAGTTCTTC,CASSESEGNEQFF
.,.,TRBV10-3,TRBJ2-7,TGTGCCATCAGAATTGGACAGAGCTCCTACGAGCAGTACTTC,CAIRIGQSSYEQYF
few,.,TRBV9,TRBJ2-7,TGTGCCAGCAGCACTAGGACTTCCTCCTACGAGCAGTACTTC,CASSTRTSSYEQYF
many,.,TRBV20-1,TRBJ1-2,TGCAGTGCTAGAGTTACCTCCTCTTGGTACACCTTC,CSARVTSSWYTF
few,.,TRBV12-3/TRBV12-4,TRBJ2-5,TGTGCCAGCAGTTTGGGACCGCAGCCGGGGGAGACCCAGTACTTC,CASSLGPQPGETQYF
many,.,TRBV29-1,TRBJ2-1,TGCGGTCCTTTGGAGCAGTTCTTC,CGPLEQFF
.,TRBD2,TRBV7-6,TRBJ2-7,TGTGCCAGCAGCTTAGCCCCGACTAGCGGGACATCCTACGAGCAGTACTTC,CASSLAPTSGTSYEQYF
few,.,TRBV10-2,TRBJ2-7,TGCGCCAGCAGTGTGGGCAGTGCCGAGCAGTACTTC,CASSVGSAEQYF
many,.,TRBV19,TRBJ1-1,TGTGCCAGCCAGGTTGGGGCTAACACTGAAGCTTTCTTT,CASQVGANTEAFF
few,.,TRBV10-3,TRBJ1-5,TGTGCCACCGGACGGGGGGAGAATCAGCCCCAGCATTTT,CATGRGENQPQHF
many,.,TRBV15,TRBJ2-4,TGTGCCACCAGCAGAGCTCGGCAGGCCAAAAACATTCAGTACTTC,CATSRARQAKNIQYF
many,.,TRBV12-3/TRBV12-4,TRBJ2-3,TGTGCCAGCAGCCCGGACTCCATTACGCAGTATTTT,CASSPDSITQYF
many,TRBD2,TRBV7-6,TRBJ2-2,TGTGCCAGCCGCGGGCGGGTTGGTACTAAGCGGGACTACACCGGGGAGCTGTTTTTT,CASRGRVGTKRDYTGELFF